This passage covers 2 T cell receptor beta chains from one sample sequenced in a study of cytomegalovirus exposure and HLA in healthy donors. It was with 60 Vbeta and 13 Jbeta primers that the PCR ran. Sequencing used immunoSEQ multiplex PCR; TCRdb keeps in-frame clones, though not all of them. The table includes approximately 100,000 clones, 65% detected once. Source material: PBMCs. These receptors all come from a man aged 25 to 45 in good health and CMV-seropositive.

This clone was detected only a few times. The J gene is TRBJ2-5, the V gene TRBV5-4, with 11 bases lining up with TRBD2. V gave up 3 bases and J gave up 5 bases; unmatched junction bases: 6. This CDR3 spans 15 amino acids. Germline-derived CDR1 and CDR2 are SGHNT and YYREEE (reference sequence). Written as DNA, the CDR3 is TGTGCCAGCAGCTCAGAACGACTAGCGGGGGAGACCCAGTACTTC. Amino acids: CASSSERLAGETQYF.

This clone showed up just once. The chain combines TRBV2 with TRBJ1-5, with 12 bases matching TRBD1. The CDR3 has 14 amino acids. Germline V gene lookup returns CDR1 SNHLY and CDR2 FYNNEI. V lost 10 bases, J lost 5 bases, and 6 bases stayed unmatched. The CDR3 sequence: CATRDRGQDQPQHF. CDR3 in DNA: TGTGCCACACGGGACAGGGGGCAGGATCAGCCCCAGCATTTT.